A single sample gave rise to the 32 T cell receptor beta chains below, sequenced in a study of blood T cell repertoires in COVID-19. Clones were sequenced by immunoSEQ multiplex PCR, and TCRdb holds only the in-frame ones, with some missing. This table has over 110,000 clones, around 90% appearing once. The sample consisted of peripheral blood. Source of these receptors: a man between 65 and 85 years old with acute or convalescent COVID-19.

The chain links TRBV18 to TRBJ2-2; tentative D call: TRBD1 (5 bases). CDR3 length: 16 residues. The V end lost 3 bases, the J end lost 5 bases, and 16 bases lay between the germline ends. Looked up from germline, CDR1 is KGHSH and CDR2 is LQKENI. CDR3 nucleotide sequence: TGTGCCAGCTCACCTTCGGTGGGGCAGCAGACCGGGGAGCTGTTTTTT. Translating gives CASSPSVGQQTGELFF. Using reference TRBV18 and TRBJ2-2 for the parts outside the CDR3, the full variable domain is NAGVMQNPRHLVRRRGQEARLRCSPMKGHSHVYWYRQLPEEGLKFMVYLQKENIIDESGMPKERFSAEFPKEGPSILRIQQVVRGDSAAYFCASSPSVGQQTGELFFGEGSRLTVL.

The chain is built from TRBV30 and TRBJ1-6, with TRBD1 as a possible D gene (5 bases). V was cut by 0 bases and J by 12 bases, with 15 bases left in between. CDR1 and CDR2 from the germline V gene are GTSNPN and SVGIG (reference sequence). The CDR3 has 14 amino acids. CDR3 nucleotide sequence: TGTGCCTGGAGTGTACTTGGGGCGTTAAAACCCCTCCACTTT. It is translated as CAWSVLGALKPLHF. Full variable domain (rest looked up from reference TRBV30 and TRBJ1-6): SQTIHQWPATLVQPVGSPLSLECTVEGTSNPNLYWYRQAAGRGLQLLFYSVGIGQISSEVPQNLSASRPQDRQFILSSKKLLLSDSGFYLCAWSVLGALKPLHFGNGTRLTVT.

The chain links TRBV2 to TRBJ2-4, with a weak D call TRBD1 (6 bases). This CDR3 is 14 amino acids long. Trimming took 2 bases from V and 3 from J, leaving 8 bases between them. Germline V gives CDR1 SNHLY, CDR2 FYNNEI. The CDR3 region has the DNA TGTGCCAGCAGTGAAACAGGGAGCAAAAACATTCAGTACTTC. Its protein product is CASSETGSKNIQYF.

The count of this clone is one. This chain connects TRBV19 to TRBJ1-4, with D possibly TRBD1 on 5 matching bases. V dropped 2 bases and J dropped 1 base, with 5 bases sitting between them. CDR3 size: 14 residues. Germline V gives CDR1 LNHDA, CDR2 SQIVND (reference sequence). CDR3 sequence reads: CASSITGTNEKLFF. The CDR3 DNA reads TGTGCCAGTAGTATAACAGGAACTAATGAAAAACTGTTTTTT.

The V gene is TRBV3-1 (or the pseudogene TRBV3-2), the J gene TRBJ2-3; D unresolved. The ends were cut back, 0 bases at V and 4 bases at J, with 2 bases in the middle. The CDR3 has 12 amino acids. Germline-derived CDR1 and CDR2 are LGHDT and YNNKEL (reference sequence). The CDR3 spells CASSQDADTQYF. CDR3 nucleotides: TGTGCCAGCAGCCAAGACGCAGATACGCAGTATTTT.

This clone was detected only once. DNA of the CDR3: TGCGCCAGCAGCTCAAACAGGGATGAAAAACTGTTTTTT. It encodes CASSSNRDEKLFF. The chain has TRBV5-1 and TRBJ1-4; D perhaps matches TRBD1 (6 bases). The CDR3 runs 13 residues. CDR1 SGHRS and CDR2 YFSETQ come from the germline V gene. V was pared by 3 bases and J by 6 bases, with 9 bases between. The entire variable domain, with the rest obtained from reference TRBV5-1 and TRBJ1-4, is as follows: KAGVTQTPRYLIKTRGQQVTLSCSPISGHRSVSWYQQTPGQGLQFLFEYFSETQRNKGNFPGRFSGRQFSNSRSEMNVSTLELGDSALYLCASSSNRDEKLFFGSGTQLSVL.

J is TRBJ1-1 and V is TRBV6-4; 9 bases line up with TRBD1. The CDR3 length is 16 residues. Germline CDR1 and CDR2: MRHNA and SNTAGT. The V and J ends lost 4 bases and 5 bases, in that order; junction bases with no gene match: 11. The CDR3 DNA reads as TGTGCCAGCAGTGCCGGGACAGGGAGTTGGAAAACTGAAGCTTTCTTT. Translation: CASSAGTGSWKTEAFF.

The gene calls are TRBV7-8 and TRBJ1-5, with TRBD1 as a possible D gene (5 bases). Germline assignment: CDR1 SGHVS and CDR2 FQNEAQ. V lost 3 bases to trimming and J lost 6 bases, with 12 bases between them. The length of the CDR3 is 14 residues. CDR3 nucleotide sequence: TGTGCCAGCAGCTTCGTAGGCGGGGGTCAGCCCCAGCATTTT. Amino acids: CASSFVGGGQPQHF.

The chain combines TRBV9 with TRBJ1-4; TRBD1 matches at 8 bases. This CDR3 contains 19 residues. Germline V lookup: CDR1 SGDLS, CDR2 YYNGEE. V shed 0 bases, J shed 5 bases, and the junction held 15 bases outside the gene matches. The CDR3 bases are TGTGCCAGCAGCGTAGCTTCGGGGACAGGAGTAGTATCGAATGAAAAACTGTTTTTT. Translated, it gives CASSVASGTGVVSNEKLFF.

The chain combines TRBV7-6 with TRBJ2-1; TRBD1 is a possible D gene (6 bases). The CDR3 spans 16 residues. Germline lookup yields CDR1 SGHVS and CDR2 FNYEAQ. V gave up 5 bases and J gave up 0 bases, with 14 bases separating them. CDR3: CASSQNQGSSYNEQFF. The CDR3 region has the DNA TGTGCCAGCAGCCAAAACCAGGGGAGCTCCTACAATGAGCAGTTCTTC.

This clone was recorded once. This chain connects TRBV29-1 to TRBJ2-3; D remains ambiguous. Trimming removed 6 bases from V and 2 bases from J, with 6 bases in between. The CDR3 length is 11 residues. CDR1 is SQVTM and CDR2 is ANQGSEA in the germline V gene. CDR3 region: CSVLVTDTQYF. DNA of the CDR3: TGCAGCGTACTCGTCACAGATACGCAGTATTTT.

The chain links TRBV28 to TRBJ2-1, with TRBD2 identical over 11 bases. Germline V gives CDR1 MDHEN, CDR2 SYDVKM. The CDR3 is made up of 18 amino acids. The ends lost 4 bases at V and 1 base at J; junction bases unmatched: 9. CDR3 sequence reads: CASSSLSGRAGSYNEQFF. The CDR3 coding sequence is TGTGCCAGCAGTTCGCTTAGCGGGAGGGCCGGGTCCTACAATGAGCAGTTCTTC. Full variable domain (remainder filled in from reference TRBV28 and TRBJ2-1): DVKVTQSSRYLVKRTGEKVFLECVQDMDHENMFWYRQDPGLGLRLIYFSYDVKMKEKGDIPEGYSVSREKKERFSLILESASTNQTSMYLCASSSLSGRAGSYNEQFFGPGTRLTVL.

The rearrangement links TRBV2 to TRBJ1-4; TRBD1 matches 7 bases. From germline, CDR1 is SNHLY and CDR2 FYNNEI. The ends lost 2 bases at V and 3 bases at J; junction bases unmatched: 3. CDR3 size: 15 residues. The CDR3 is CASSERGQANEKLFF. The CDR3 nucleotides are TGTGCCAGCAGTGAAAGGGGGCAGGCTAATGAAAAACTGTTTTTT. Together with reference TRBV2 and TRBJ1-4, the CDR3 gives the full variable domain: EPEVTQTPSHQVTQMGQEVILRCVPISNHLYFYWYRQILGQKVEFLVSFYNNEISEKSEIFDDQFSVERPDGSNFTLKIRSTKLEDSAMYFCASSERGQANEKLFFGSGTQLSVL.

This chain joins TRBV19 and TRBJ1-5; tentative D call: TRBD1 (6 bases). Germline-derived CDR1 and CDR2 are LNHDA and SQIVND (reference sequence). This CDR3 is 14 amino acids long. Trimming pared 7 bases from V and 9 bases from J, leaving 19 bases between. CDR3 region: CASTPGTPARPQHF. DNA of the CDR3: TGTGCCAGTACCCCTGGGACACCCGCAAGGCCCCAGCATTTT.

This CDR3 is CASSLMGAGSYEQYF. The DNA of the CDR3 is TGTGCCAGCAGCCTAATGGGGGCAGGCTCCTACGAGCAGTACTTC. The rearrangement joins TRBV5-4 to TRBJ2-7, with TRBD1 as a possible D gene (6 bases). The ends were cut back, 4 bases at V and 0 bases at J, with 14 bases in the middle. Germline V gives CDR1 SGHNT, CDR2 YYREEE (reference sequence). The CDR3 covers 15 residues.

This clone has a handful of counts. The chain carries TRBV6-5 and TRBJ2-7; D is unclear. V dropped 6 bases and J dropped 3 bases, with 6 bases sitting between them. The CDR3 is 11 amino acids. Germline CDR1 MNHEY, CDR2 SVGAGI. The CDR3 sequence is CASRGSYEQYF. The CDR3 DNA sequence: TGTGCCAGCAGGGGCAGCTACGAGCAGTACTTC.

This rearrangement joins TRBV7-7 to TRBJ2-7; possibly TRBD2 for D (5 bases). CDR1 is SSHAT, CDR2 FNYEAQ, per germline (reference sequence). The CDR3 sequence is 13 residues long. Trimming cost V 3 bases and J 7 bases, with 13 bases left between them. Here the CDR3 reads CASSFSRESEQYF. CDR3 sequence (DNA): TGTGCCAGCAGCTTCTCGAGGGAGTCGGAGCAGTACTTC.

This sequence joins TRBV5-4 and TRBJ1-2, with a tentative D call TRBD1 (5 bases). The CDR3 consists of 12 residues. The germline V gene encodes CDR1 SGHNT and CDR2 YYREEE (reference sequence). V was clipped by 2 bases and J by 8 bases, with 10 bases between them. CDR3 sequence reads: CASSFRVGGYTF. The CDR3 DNA follows: TGTGCCAGCAGCTTCAGGGTGGGGGGCTACACCTTC.

The chain is built from TRBV4-2 and TRBJ2-2, with TRBD1 matching over 9 bases. CDR1 is LGHNA, CDR2 YNFKEQ, per germline. The length of the CDR3 is 14 residues. The V segment lost 5 bases and the J segment 8 bases; nucleotides outside the gene matches: 6. The CDR3, as DNA: TGTGCCAGCAGCGAGGGACAGGGCAGGGGGGAGCTGTTTTTT. Its protein is CASSEGQGRGELFF.

The chain links TRBV6-1 to TRBJ2-1; 7 bases fit TRBD1. This CDR3 spans 16 amino acids. The junction had 6 bases not matched to a gene; V was cut back by 2 bases and J by 2 bases. Germline V gene data show CDR1 as MNHNS and CDR2 as SASEGT. The CDR3 region has the DNA TGTGCCAGCAGTGAACGGGGACAGACCCCCTACAATGAGCAGTTCTTC. Protein: CASSERGQTPYNEQFF.

The chain joins TRBV6-2 or TRBV6-3 to TRBJ2-1, with TRBD2 matching 8 bases. Germline V gene data show CDR1 as MNHEY and CDR2 as SVGEGT. V lost 2 bases, J lost 5 bases, and 11 bases stayed unmatched. The CDR3 runs to 17 residues. DNA for the CDR3: TGTGCCAGCAGTTACGCCCGACTAAGCGGGAGAAACAATGAGCAGTTCTTC. Translation: CASSYARLSGRNNEQFF.

This rearrangement joins TRBV7-9 to TRBJ2-5; perhaps TRBD1 as D (6 bases). V was pared by 7 bases and J by 5 bases, with 17 bases between. Germline lookup yields CDR1 SEHNR and CDR2 FQNEAQ (reference sequence). CDR3 size: 14 residues. CDR3 nucleotides: TGTGCCAGCACCACAGGGATCAGGGTGGAGACCCAGTACTTC. Encoded protein: CASTTGIRVETQYF.

This clone appeared a single time. CDR3 residues: CASSLGTGRPFYGYTF. CDR3 DNA: TGTGCCAGCAGCTTAGGGACAGGTCGGCCCTTCTATGGCTACACCTTC. The chain couples TRBV11-2 to TRBJ1-2, with 7 bases matching TRBD1. Per germline, CDR1 SGHAT and CDR2 FQNNGV. J lost 4 bases, V lost 1 base, and 9 bases had no gene match. The CDR3 is 16 amino acids.

The chain uses TRBV5-1 and TRBJ1-4; D gene unclear. The germline gives CDR1 SGHRS, CDR2 YFSETQ. This CDR3 spans 16 amino acids. V lost 4 bases and J lost 0, with 13 bases in between. CDR3 bases: TGCGCCAGCAGCAGGCGGGGTGGAGCAACTAATGAAAAACTGTTTTTT. The encoded protein is CASSRRGGATNEKLFF.

This clone was seen repeatedly, ten times or more. The chain has TRBV6-2 or TRBV6-3 and TRBJ2-3; 8 positions agree with TRBD2. Per germline, CDR1 MNHEY and CDR2 SVGEGT. Trimming took 3 bases from V and 1 from J; bases not matched to a gene: 3. The CDR3 has 15 residues. The CDR3 sequence: CASSYLAGGTDTQYF. CDR3 nucleotides: TGTGCCAGCAGTTATCTAGCGGGCGGCACAGATACGCAGTATTTT.

V is TRBV30 and J is TRBJ1-2, with TRBD1 identical over 10 bases. The junction had 8 bases not matched to a gene; V was cut back by 3 bases and J by 4 bases. The CDR3 runs to 15 residues. Germline V gene data show CDR1 as GTSNPN and CDR2 as SVGIG (reference sequence). CDR3 bases: TGTGCCTGGAGACTACCCGGGACAGGGGTCTATGGCTACACCTTC. It specifies CAWRLPGTGVYGYTF.

The chain links TRBV30 to TRBJ1-1; perhaps TRBD1 as D (5 bases). The V end was cut by 5 bases, the J end by 1 base, with 17 bases between. Germline V gene lookup returns CDR1 GTSNPN and CDR2 SVGIG (reference sequence). The CDR3 is 15 amino acids. In DNA, the CDR3 is TGTGCCTGGGGTTCGGCGGGGGGTGGGAACACTGAAGCTTTCTTT. It encodes CAWGSAGGGNTEAFF.

The CDR3 sequence is CASSLEGDTNYGYTF. CDR3 DNA: TGCGCCAGCAGCTTGGAGGGGGATACAAACTATGGCTACACCTTC. V is TRBV5-1 and J is TRBJ1-2; TRBD1 might be the D (6 bases). The CDR3 consists of 15 residues. From germline, CDR1 is SGHRS and CDR2 YFSETQ. The V end was cut by 0 bases, the J end by 2 bases, with 11 bases between.

V is TRBV28 and J is TRBJ1-5; tentatively, D is TRBD1 (5 bases). Trimming took off 6 bases at V and 6 bases at J, with 15 bases between the two ends. Looked up from germline, CDR1 is MDHEN and CDR2 is SYDVKM. The CDR3 totals 14 residues. CDR3 loop: CASSRGGTSQPQHF. CDR3 sequence (DNA): TGTGCCAGCAGCCGTGGAGGGACTAGTCAGCCCCAGCATTTT.

The genes are TRBV7-9 and TRBJ2-2; D unresolved. Trimming cost V 1 base and J 6 bases, with 3 bases left between them. CDR3 size: 12 residues. The germline V gene encodes CDR1 SEHNR and CDR2 FQNEAQ (reference sequence). The CDR3 sequence is CASSLGAGELFF. CDR3 in DNA: TGTGCCAGCAGCTTAGGAGCCGGGGAGCTGTTTTTT.

The chain uses TRBV28 and TRBJ2-7, with 8 bases identical to TRBD1. The V segment lost 6 bases and the J segment 3 bases; nucleotides outside the gene matches: 4. Germline V gives CDR1 MDHEN, CDR2 SYDVKM. The CDR3 runs 13 residues. The CDR3, as DNA: TGTGCCAGCAGGGGGACAGGATTCTACGAGCAGTACTTC. It codes for CASRGTGFYEQYF.

The chain employs TRBV19 and TRBJ1-2; no definite D call. Trimming shortened V by 2 bases and J by 3 bases, and 13 bases separated the two germline ends. Germline loops: CDR1 LNHDA, CDR2 SQIVND (reference sequence). The CDR3 has 15 residues. The DNA of the CDR3 is TGTGCCAGTAGTATACGAGACATTCCCGACTATGGCTACACCTTC. Translating it yields CASSIRDIPDYGYTF.